This TCR beta chain was documented in a study of OX40 agonist ivuxolimab in advanced cancers. The investigators sampled blood at baseline, at cycle 4 day 1, and at cycle 7 day 1. The assay was immunoSEQ multiplex PCR, and TCRdb's table has in-frame clones only and misses some. This sample carries more than 80,000 clones, approximately 90% of them seen once, and the ten largest clones take 0.48%. The material sequenced was CD4+ or CD8+ T cells sorted from blood, taken in a trial of the OX40 agonist ivuxolimab. This TCR derives from an adult with an advanced solid tumor such as melanoma, head and neck, liver or kidney cancer.

The CDR3 protein is CASSLSAAVANYGYTF. The CDR3 DNA sequence: TGTGCCAGCAGCTTATCCGCGGCGGTGGCTAACTATGGCTACACCTTC. The J gene is TRBJ1-2, the V gene TRBV7-8; no reliable D call. The CDR3 runs 16 residues. Germline V gene lookup returns CDR1 SGHVS and CDR2 FQNEAQ. Deletions cut 2 bases from V and 0 bases from J, with 13 bases between.